This TCR beta chain is drawn from a study of blood T cells in healthy people across ages. This clonotype has just a few counts. A sample-barcoded 5' primer and a J-beta primer mix were used in a second PCR of roughly 7 to 11 cycles. Every cDNA molecule bore a tag from a template-switch adaptor containing 12 random nucleotides. TCRdb independently ran MiXCR on the 5' RACE reads; one entry per CDR3 protein. Of more than 1,400,000 distinct CDR3 sequences in the sample, roughly 45% were seen once. Germline CDR1 LGHDT, CDR2 YNNKEL (reference sequence). The CDR3 is 15 amino acids. V was shortened by 3 bases and J by 7 bases, with 16 bases between the two germline ends.

Sample: blood. The receptor was isolated from a woman between 18 and 29 years old in good health. J is TRBJ2-4 and V is TRBV3-1; D uncertain. CDR3 loop: CASSHVGQVRNIQYF. The CDR3 nucleotides are TGTGCCAGCAGCCATGTGGGTCAGGTTCGGAACATTCAGTACTTC. Full variable domain (rest looked up from reference TRBV3-1 and TRBJ2-4): DTAVSQTPKYLVTQMGNDKSIKCEQNLGHDTMYWYKQDSKKFLKIMFSYNNKELIINETVPNRFSPKSPDKAHLNLHINSLELGDSAVYFCASSHVGQVRNIQYFGAGTRLSVL.